This T cell receptor (beta chain) comes out of a study of T cell responses to AZD1222 COVID-19 vaccine. The method was immunoSEQ multiplex PCR; TCRdb's version includes in-frame clones alone and lacks a portion of them. The sample has about 69,000 clones; roughly 80% are singletons. The CDR3 sequence is 15 residues long. V lost 5 bases to trimming and J lost 5 bases; unmatched junction nucleotides: 6. Per germline, CDR1 SGHTA and CDR2 FQGNSA. Here the sequenced sample was peripheral blood, taken 28 days after the second AZD1222 dose. The chain combines TRBV7-2 with TRBJ2-5; 12 bases are a match to TRBD2. The receptor was derived from an adult who received the AZD1222 COVID-19 vaccine. The CDR3 nucleotides read TGTGCCAGCAGCCTCGGACTAGCGGGAATGGAGACCCAGTACTTC. This translates into CASSLGLAGMETQYF.